This T cell receptor beta chain comes out of a study of cytomegalovirus exposure and HLA in healthy donors. On this clone itself: Its antigen is undetermined.

Overall study findings and caveats: Researchers left out some V segments, among them TRBV6-2 and TRBV6-3, as indistinguishable. The listing of 150 to 200 TCR beta chains classed them as cytomegalovirus-associated. Analyzed later, most CMV-associated TCR beta chains appeared HLA-restricted. An apparent linkage of common viral pathogens to several of the most significant clusters emerged in a later analysis.

The PCR used 60 Vbeta and 13 Jbeta primers. Produced via immunoSEQ multiplex PCR; TCRdb's table is partial and in-frame only. The sample records 150,000 or so clones, over 75% being singletons. CDR1 is SGHDT and CDR2 is YYEEEE in the germline V gene. This CDR3 has 14 amino acids. The V gene end was trimmed by 0 bases and the J gene end by 6 bases; junction bases not matched to a gene: 4. Sequenced sample: PBMCs. The TCR originated in a young man in good health and CMV-seropositive. The rearrangement joins TRBV5-6 to TRBJ1-2; 8 bases are a match to TRBD1. The CDR3 region is CASSLVGQGHGYTF. The CDR3, as DNA: TGTGCCAGCAGCTTGGTAGGACAGGGACATGGCTACACCTTC.